This TCR beta chain was profiled in a study of T cells in Graves' hyperthyroidism and ophthalmopathy. CDR1 and CDR2 (germline): LGHDT, YNNKEL (reference sequence). Unmatched junction bases numbered 9, after V lost 0 bases and J lost 8 bases. The CDR3 loop spans 16 amino acids. Worth noting for this clonotype: Its antigen is unidentified.

Whole-study results and caveats: Ophthalmopathy got predicted by the model a median approximately 6.4 months before its onset. Blood shared most expanded thyroid clonotypes above 0.001.

Newly diagnosed hyperthyroidism patients aged 18 to 65 years had disease lasting under 2 months. TCR beta CDR3 region amplification was performed from RNA transcripts. TCR CDR3 regions were first amplified by RT-PCR with HTBI primers. TCRdb called the multiplex PCR reads again in MiXCR, with one record for every CDR3 protein. The sample holds around 300,000 distinct CDR3 sequences, roughly 15% seen once. This clonotype was obtained from a woman aged 50 to 65 with Graves' hyperthyroidism that later progressed to Graves' ophthalmopathy. The specimen sequenced was blood. V is TRBV3-1 and J is TRBJ2-1; 8 nucleotides agree with TRBD2. CDR3: CASSQDSPAGVDEQFF. CDR3 DNA: TGTGCCAGCAGCCAAGACAGTCCAGCGGGAGTAGATGAGCAGTTCTTC.